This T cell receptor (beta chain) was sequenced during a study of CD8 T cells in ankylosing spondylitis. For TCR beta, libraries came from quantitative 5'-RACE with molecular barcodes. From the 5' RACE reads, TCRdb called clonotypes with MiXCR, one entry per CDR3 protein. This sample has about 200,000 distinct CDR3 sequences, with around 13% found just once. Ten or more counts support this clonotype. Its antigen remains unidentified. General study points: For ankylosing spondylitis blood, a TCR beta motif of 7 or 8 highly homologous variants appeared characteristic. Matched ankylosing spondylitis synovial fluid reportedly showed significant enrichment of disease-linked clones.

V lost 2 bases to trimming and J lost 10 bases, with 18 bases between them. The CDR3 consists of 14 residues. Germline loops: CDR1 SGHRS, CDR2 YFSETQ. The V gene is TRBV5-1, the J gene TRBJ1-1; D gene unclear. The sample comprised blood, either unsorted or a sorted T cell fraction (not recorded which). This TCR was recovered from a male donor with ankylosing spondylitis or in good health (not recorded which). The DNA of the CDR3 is TGCGCCAGCAGCTTCCGTTACAACGTACGAAGAGCTTTCTTT. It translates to CASSFRYNVRRAFF.